In its sample, the clone carrying this T cell receptor beta chain was seen once. The data belong to a study of shared clonotypes between healthy human individuals. Per the study methods: Junction-only immunoSEQ data arrived without quality scores, meaning filtering differed. Measured with immunoSEQ multiplex PCR; TCRdb has only the in-frame clones, and not every one. V, J and clone size are those of that table, while D and trimming were read from the DNA. The table has roughly 2 million clones, 85% to 95% seen once. The ends were cut back, 8 bases at V and 4 bases at J, with 19 bases in the middle. This CDR3 has 15 amino acids. Germline CDR1 is SGHTA and CDR2 is FQGNSA.

The sample was naive CD4+ T cells sorted from blood. Specified subset: CD45RA+ positively selected. The clonotype comes from a man in his late teens or twenties in good health. The genes are TRBV7-2 and TRBJ2-3; D may be TRBD1 or TRBD2 (5 bases each). This CDR3 reads CASVAGLGVSDTQYF. For the CDR3, the DNA is TGTGCCAGCGTCGCTGGCTTGGGGGTCTCAGATACGCAGTATTTT.